This TCR beta chain is drawn from a study of blood T cell repertoires in COVID-19. Study-wide context: Both acute and convalescent COVID-19 samples were obtained from the United States, Italy and Spain.

Only in-frame clones appear in the TCRdb table, and some are missing; sequencing was by immunoSEQ multiplex PCR. The table shows around 97,000 clones, with around 87% occurring only once. The receptor comes from a human donor in a cohort sampled during active COVID-19. Sequencing input: peripheral blood.

Written as DNA, the CDR3 is TGCGCCAGCAGCTTGGTCCAGCAGGGTAGAAATTCACCCCTCCACTTT. Protein: CASSLVQQGRNSPLHF. The chain joins TRBV5-1 to TRBJ1-6; weak D call: TRBD1 (5 bases). Looked up from germline, CDR1 is SGHRS and CDR2 is YFSETQ. The CDR3 is 16 residues long. The ends were cut back, 0 bases at V and 7 bases at J, with 14 bases in the middle.